The 9 T cell receptor beta chains given below trace back to one sample, sequenced in a study of blood T cell repertoires in COVID-19. Profiled with immunoSEQ multiplex PCR; TCRdb holds only in-frame clones, not every one. Of around 250,000 clones detected, about 91% appear once; the ten largest clones hold roughly 4.8%. The sample comprised peripheral blood. The receptors stem from a woman in her thirties or forties who had recovered from COVID-19.

Remarks on this clone: Other DNA sequences within the sample encode an identical CDR3. The rearrangement links TRBV19 to TRBJ2-3; TRBD2 matches at 7 bases. In germline, CDR1 is LNHDA, CDR2 SQIVND (reference sequence). CDR3 length: 14 residues. Trimming at V came to 6 bases and at J to 3 bases, leaving 6 bases not matched to a gene. CDR3 residues: CASRPSGGTDTQYF. The CDR3 DNA is TGTGCCAGTAGACCTTCGGGGGGTACAGATACGCAGTATTTT.

The chain links TRBV4-3 to TRBJ1-3; D unclear. The CDR3 runs 13 residues. V was pared by 0 bases and J by 4 bases, with 4 bases between. CDR1 and CDR2 (germline): LGHNA, YSLEER. The CDR3 reads CASSQDEGNTIYF. As DNA, the CDR3 is TGCGCCAGCAGCCAAGATGAGGGAAACACCATATATTTT.

This rearrangement joins TRBV30 to TRBJ2-7, with D perhaps TRBD1 (6 bases). Between the trimmed V and J ends, which lost 5 bases and 4 bases, there was a span of 12 bases. This CDR3 is built from 12 residues. Per germline, CDR1 GTSNPN and CDR2 SVGIG (reference sequence). The CDR3 reads CAWVSTGYEQYF. The DNA of the CDR3 is TGTGCCTGGGTCTCAACAGGGTACGAGCAGTACTTC. Full variable domain (missing parts from reference TRBV30 and TRBJ2-7): SQTIHQWPATLVQPVGSPLSLECTVEGTSNPNLYWYRQAAGRGLQLLFYSVGIGQISSEVPQNLSASRPQDRQFILSSKKLLLSDSGFYLCAWVSTGYEQYFGPGTRLTVT.

The chain has TRBV2 and TRBJ2-1; D gene unclear. V lost 3 bases to trimming and J lost 3 bases, with 6 bases between them. Germline values: CDR1 SNHLY, CDR2 FYNNEI. CDR3 length equals 13 residues. As DNA, the CDR3 is TGTGCCAGCAGTGACGTCTACTACAATGAGCAGTTCTTC. Protein product: CASSDVYYNEQFF.

The V gene is TRBV6-5, the J gene TRBJ1-2; 7 nucleotides agree with TRBD1. The CDR3 has 14 residues. Germline CDR1 MNHEY, CDR2 SVGAGI. V lost 6 bases to trimming and J lost 7 bases; unmatched junction nucleotides: 11. CDR3 protein: CASRKTGVDLGYTF. CDR3 sequence (DNA): TGTGCCAGCAGAAAAACAGGGGTGGATCTTGGCTACACCTTC.

The rearrangement links TRBV5-1 to TRBJ1-4; TRBD1 matches 9 bases. This CDR3 region has 15 residues. Germline CDR1 SGHRS, CDR2 YFSETQ. Unmatched junction bases numbered 4, after V lost 0 bases and J lost 7 bases. Here the CDR3 reads CASSLAGTGTEKLFF. The CDR3 bases are TGCGCCAGCAGCTTGGCCGGGACAGGGACTGAAAAACTGTTTTTT.

The V gene is TRBV3-1 (or the pseudogene TRBV3-2), the J gene TRBJ1-1; D gene uncertain. V was pared by 0 bases and J by 9 bases, with 8 bases between. Germline-derived CDR1 and CDR2 are LGHDT and YNNKEL (reference sequence). The CDR3 has 12 amino acids. The CDR3 loop is CASSQDPPQAFF. The CDR3 DNA follows: TGTGCCAGCAGCCAAGATCCTCCCCAAGCTTTCTTT.

This clone was detected only once. V gene TRBV12-3 or TRBV12-4 combines with J gene TRBJ1-1, with D perhaps matching TRBD1 (5 bases). The V and J ends lost 6 bases and 6 bases respectively, with 11 bases between them. CDR3 length: 12 residues. Written as DNA, the CDR3 is TGTGCCAGCAGCTGGGGGGGTCCTGAAGCTTTCTTT. Protein product: CASSWGGPEAFF.

V and J are TRBV7-2 and TRBJ2-7; weak D call: TRBD1 (5 bases). Trimming took off 2 bases at V and 2 bases at J, with 10 bases between the two ends. The CDR3 spans 14 residues. Germline-derived CDR1 and CDR2 are SGHTA and FQGNSA. CDR3 sequence: CASSLYQGTYEQYF. The CDR3 bases are TGTGCCAGCAGCTTATACCAGGGCACCTACGAGCAGTACTTC.